A selection of T cell receptor beta chains follows, all from one sample in a study of cytotoxic CD8 clonotypes in ibrutinib-treated CLL. The method was immunoSEQ multiplex PCR; TCRdb's version includes in-frame clones alone and lacks a portion of them. Found here are 9,000 or so clones, 60% to 65% of them singletons; the top ten hold 18%. The sample in question was PBMCs, obtained before ibrutinib treatment. These receptors were obtained from a human donor with chronic lymphocytic leukemia. The CDR3 runs from the conserved cysteine through the conserved F or W. The D gene is left open where the match is weak. Size values are once, few and many counts, or a class for expanded clones, and some rows have none.

.,TRBV18,TRBJ2-6,.,TGTGCCAGCTCACCTTCCTCTGGGGCCAACGTCCTGACTTTC,CASSPSSGANVLTF
.,TRBV29-1,TRBJ2-7,TRBD2,TGCAGCGTTGTAGCGGGACTAGCGGGGATCGAGCAGTACTTC,CSVVAGLAGIEQYF
few,TRBV27,TRBJ2-7,TRBD1,TGTGCCAGCAGTTGGGTCGGGACAGGGTCCTACGAGCAGTACTTC,CASSWVGTGSYEQYF
.,TRBV29-1,TRBJ2-2,.,TGCAGCGTTGAAAGGCAGGGAACCGGGGAGCTGTTTTTT,CSVERQGTGELFF
.,TRBV2,TRBJ2-7,TRBD2,TGTGCCAGCACCCTAGCGGGAGTATTGGGCGAGCAGTACTTC,CASTLAGVLGEQYF
.,TRBV18,TRBJ2-7,TRBD2,TGTGCCAGCTCTCGGACTAGGGCCCTCTCCTACGAGCAGTACTTC,CASSRTRALSYEQYF
once,TRBV7-2,TRBJ1-1,.,TGTGCCAGCAGCTACCAGGGGCGCACTGAAGCTTTCTTT,CASSYQGRTEAFF
once,TRBV14,TRBJ2-1,TRBD2,TGTGCCAGCAGCCCCGGACTAGCGGGGGGGCATTACAATGAGCAGTTCTTC,CASSPGLAGGHYNEQFF
few,TRBV19,TRBJ1-5,.,TGTGCCAGTAGTGTAAAGGCGGATCAGCCCCAGCATTTT,CASSVKADQPQHF
.,TRBV7-9,TRBJ2-7,TRBD2,TGTGCCAGCAGCTTAGCAGGGACTAGTGACGAGCAGTACTTC,CASSLAGTSDEQYF
.,TRBV30,TRBJ1-2,.,TGTGCCTGGAGTGCCGGACAGACCCACTATGGCTACACCTTC,CAWSAGQTHYGYTF
.,TRBV5-1,TRBJ2-5,TRBD1,TGCGCCAGCAGCTTGGGACAGGGGATCGGAGAGACCCAGTACTTC,CASSLGQGIGETQYF
once,TRBV14,TRBJ1-2,TRBD1,TGTGCCAGCAGCCGAGGGTTCCAGGGGGCAAGGAACTATGGCTACACCTTC,CASSRGFQGARNYGYTF
medium-sized,TRBV5-3,TRBJ2-2,.,TGTGCCAGAAGCCACCGGGACCACCGTCATTCAAACACCGGGGAGCTGTTTTTT,CARSHRDHRHSNTGELFF
few,TRBV5-1,TRBJ1-3,.,TGCGCCAGCAGCTCGACAGGAAACACCATATATTTT,CASSSTGNTIYF
few,TRBV19,TRBJ2-7,.,TGTGCCAGTAGTATCCGGGGGACCTTCGCTGCCTACGAGCAGTACTTC,CASSIRGTFAAYEQYF
few,TRBV10-3,TRBJ2-1,.,TGTGCCATCAGTACATACAATGAGCAGTTCTTC,CAISTYNEQFF
.,TRBV7-2,TRBJ2-1,TRBD2,TGTGCCAGCAGCTTCCTAGCGGTTTCCTACAATGAGCAGTTCTTC,CASSFLAVSYNEQFF
.,TRBV15,TRBJ2-1,.,TGTGCCACCAGCAGAGATGGAAGAGGGCGCGATGAGCAGTTCTTC,CATSRDGRGRDEQFF
few,TRBV25-1,TRBJ1-1,TRBD1,TGTGCCAGCAGTCAGCGACAGGGGGCGAACACTGAAGCTTTCTTT,CASSQRQGANTEAFF
.,TRBV6-6,TRBJ2-7,TRBD2,TGTGCCAGCAGTCCCCCCGTAAGAGCGGGGAGCTACGAGCAGTACTTC,CASSPPVRAGSYEQYF
.,TRBV5-1,TRBJ1-1,.,TGCGCCAGCAGCTTGGGGGACCTGAACACTGAAGCTTTCTTT,CASSLGDLNTEAFF
.,TRBV2,TRBJ1-2,TRBD1,TGTGCCAGCAGTGGTTGGGACAGAGGGGCCTATGGCTACACCTTC,CASSGWDRGAYGYTF
few,TRBV19,TRBJ1-5,.,TGTGCCAGTAGTATAGGTGACAGGTCGAATCAGCCCCAGCATTTT,CASSIGDRSNQPQHF
few,TRBV10-1,TRBJ2-7,TRBD1,TGCGCCAGCAGAGCGGGACAGGGAGGCGAGCAGTACTTC,CASRAGQGGEQYF
few,TRBV27,TRBJ2-7,TRBD2,TGTGCCAGCAGTTTATCTGGTGCGGGAGGCTACGAGCAGTACTTC,CASSLSGAGGYEQYF
.,TRBV7-2,TRBJ1-2,TRBD1,TGTGCCAGCAGCATCTGGACAGGGCCAAACTATGGCTACACCTTC,CASSIWTGPNYGYTF
.,TRBV9,TRBJ2-3,TRBD2,TGTGCCAGCAGCGTCGGGACTAGCAGAGATACGCAGTATTTT,CASSVGTSRDTQYF
.,TRBV30,TRBJ1-1,.,TGTGCCTGGAGCCCCACCCCGAGGGAAGCTTTCTTT,CAWSPTPREAFF
.,TRBV28,TRBJ2-7,.,TGTGCCAGCAGTCTTATAGGCCCCTACGAGCAGTACTTC,CASSLIGPYEQYF
.,TRBV4-1,TRBJ1-1,.,TGCGCCAGCAGCCAATCAGATAGGGTGAACACTGAAGCTTTCTTT,CASSQSDRVNTEAFF
.,TRBV28,TRBJ2-7,TRBD2,TGTGCCAGCAGACCGGTCGGGGAGGGTGTTTACGAGCAGTACTTC,CASRPVGEGVYEQYF
.,TRBV18,TRBJ1-5,TRBD1,TGTGCCAGCTCACACGGGACAGGGGGCTACAATCAGCCCCAGCATTTT,CASSHGTGGYNQPQHF
.,TRBV19,TRBJ1-5,.,TGTGCCAGTAGTATCGGCCAGGGTCAGCCCCAGCATTTT,CASSIGQGQPQHF
few,TRBV11-1,TRBJ1-2,.,TGTGCCAGCAGCTTAAAGGGATCACCCTATGGCTACACCTTC,CASSLKGSPYGYTF
.,TRBV6-1,TRBJ1-6,TRBD1,TGTGCCAGCAGTGGGGGACAGGGAGACCATTATAATTCACCCCTCCACTTT,CASSGGQGDHYNSPLHF
.,TRBV19,TRBJ2-2,.,TGTGCCGGCCGGGTCACCAACACCGGGGAGCTGTTTTTT,CAGRVTNTGELFF
.,TRBV2,TRBJ2-3,TRBD2,TGTGCCAGCAGTGTTAGCGGGGGGGCCACAGATACGCAGTATTTT,CASSVSGGATDTQYF
few,TRBV5-1,TRBJ2-3,TRBD1,TGCGCCAGCAGGCCAACAGGGGTACTCACAGATACGCAGTATTTT,CASRPTGVLTDTQYF
once,TRBV7-3,TRBJ1-1,.,TGTGCCAGCAGCTTAATGCCAGTCGGCACTGAAGCTTTCTTT,CASSLMPVGTEAFF
.,TRBV13,TRBJ2-7,TRBD1,TGTGCCAGCAGCTGGAGGACAGGGGGCGCTAGGGGCGAGCAGTACTTC,CASSWRTGGARGEQYF
.,TRBV11-1,TRBJ2-3,.,TGTGCCAGCAGCTTAAATGAGGGGGGTGCGCGAGATACGCAGTATTTT,CASSLNEGGARDTQYF
.,TRBV15,TRBJ2-7,.,TGTGCCACCAGCAGAGATTGGGCAGTCTCCTACGAGCAGTACTTC,CATSRDWAVSYEQYF
once,TRBV6-6,TRBJ1-3,.,TGTGCCAGCAGTTATCCGGGACCAGGTGGAAACACCATATATTTT,CASSYPGPGGNTIYF
few,TRBV10-1,TRBJ1-1,TRBD1,TGCGCCAGCAGTGGGACAGGGGGCACTGAAGCTTTCTTT,CASSGTGGTEAFF
.,TRBV5-1,TRBJ2-7,TRBD2,TGCGCCAGCAGCTTGGGTCAGCAAAGAGGACTAGCGAACTCCTACGAGCAGTACTTC,CASSLGQQRGLANSYEQYF
.,TRBV7-2,TRBJ2-7,.,TGTGCCAGCAGCTCCTCCTTTGGCGGGAAGACCTACGAGCAGTACTTC,CASSSSFGGKTYEQYF
.,TRBV6-5,TRBJ1-1,.,TGTGCCAGCAGTTACTCCCAGAACGAAGCTTTCTTT,CASSYSQNEAFF
.,TRBV18,TRBJ2-7,.,TGTGCCAGCTCACCCTCGGGACACTACTCCTACGAGCAGTACTTC,CASSPSGHYSYEQYF
.,TRBV11-3,TRBJ2-7,.,TGTGCCAGCAGCAGAGGCCCCAATAACGAGCAGTACTTC,CASSRGPNNEQYF
.,TRBV7-8,TRBJ2-3,.,TGTGCCAGCAGCTTAGTTGGGGGGGCGCGCTTAGATACGCAGTATTTT,CASSLVGGARLDTQYF
few,TRBV18,TRBJ2-1,TRBD2,TGTGCCAGCTCCCCAACCGGGACTAGCTACAATGAGCAGTTCTTC,CASSPTGTSYNEQFF
.,TRBV27,TRBJ1-1,.,TGTGCCAGCAGTCCCGACGGCCCACGGACTGAAGCTTTCTTT,CASSPDGPRTEAFF
few,TRBV7-9,TRBJ1-6,.,TGTGCCAGCAGCCGCCAGGGGTCACCCCTCCACTTT,CASSRQGSPLHF